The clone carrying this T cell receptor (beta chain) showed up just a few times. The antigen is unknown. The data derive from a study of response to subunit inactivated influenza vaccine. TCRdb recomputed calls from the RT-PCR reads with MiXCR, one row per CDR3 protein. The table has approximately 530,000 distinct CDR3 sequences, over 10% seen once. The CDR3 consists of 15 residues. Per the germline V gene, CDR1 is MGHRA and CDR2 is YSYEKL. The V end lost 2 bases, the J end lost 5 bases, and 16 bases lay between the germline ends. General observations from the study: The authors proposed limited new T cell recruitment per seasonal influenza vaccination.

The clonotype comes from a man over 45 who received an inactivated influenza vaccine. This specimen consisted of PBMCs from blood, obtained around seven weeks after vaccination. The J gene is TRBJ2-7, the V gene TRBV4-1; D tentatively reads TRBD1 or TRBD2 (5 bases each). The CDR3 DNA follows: TGCGCCAGCAGCCAAATTCTCACGGGACGCAACGAGCAGTACTTC. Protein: CASSQILTGRNEQYF.